This is a list of T cell receptor beta chains from one sample in a study of identical twins. One entry per CDR3 protein, called by TCRdb with MiXCR from the 5' RACE reads. Seen here are roughly 770,000 distinct CDR3 sequences, roughly 20% observed once, and the top ten hold around 12%. These records were also assigned to another study, of T cells expressing NK-cell markers.

Sequencing was performed on PBMCs. Source of these receptors: a woman aged 18 to 35 in good health. CDR3s include the opening cysteine and the closing phenylalanine or tryptophan. The D gene is left open where the match is weak. Only some rows state a clone size, as once, few, many or a class for expanded clones.

J gene: TRBJ2-5
D gene: TRBD2
clone size: few
CDR3 length: 15
V gene: TRBV6-1
CDR3 protein: CASSRVAGYQETQYF
CDR3 DNA: TGTGCCAGCAGCCGGGTAGCGGGCTACCAAGAGACCCAGTACTTC

J gene: TRBJ2-7
D gene: -
clone size: many
CDR3 length: 14
V gene: TRBV3-1
CDR3 protein: CASSHDRSSYEQYF
CDR3 DNA: TGTGCCAGCAGCCATGATCGGAGCTCCTACGAGCAGTACTTC

J gene: TRBJ2-5
D gene: TRBD1
clone size: few
CDR3 length: 13
V gene: TRBV6-6
CDR3 protein: CASGTGGEETQYF
CDR3 DNA: TGTGCCAGCGGGACAGGGGGCGAGGAGACCCAGTACTTC

J gene: TRBJ2-2
D gene: TRBD1
clone size: -
CDR3 length: 16
V gene: TRBV5-1
CDR3 protein: CASSPRTGWNTGELFF
CDR3 DNA: TGCGCCAGCAGCCCGCGGACAGGGTGGAACACCGGGGAGCTGTTTTTT

J gene: TRBJ2-7
D gene: -
clone size: many
CDR3 length: 14
V gene: TRBV5-1
CDR3 protein: CASSTVQGIYEQYF
CDR3 DNA: TGCGCCAGCAGCACCGTCCAGGGGATCTACGAGCAGTACTTC

J gene: TRBJ1-2
D gene: -
clone size: -
CDR3 length: 17
V gene: TRBV15
CDR3 protein: CATSRGDKRVPNYGYTF
CDR3 DNA: TGTGCCACCAGCAGGGGTGACAAAAGGGTCCCCAACTATGGCTACACCTTC

J gene: TRBJ1-2
D gene: -
clone size: -
CDR3 length: 16
V gene: TRBV6-5
CDR3 protein: CASSYLTGGSHYGYTF
CDR3 DNA: TGTGCCAGCAGTTATCTCACCGGGGGCTCCCACTATGGCTACACCTTC

J gene: TRBJ2-3
D gene: -
clone size: -
CDR3 length: 15
V gene: TRBV5-1
CDR3 protein: CASSLVPDRGDTQYF
CDR3 DNA: TGCGCCAGCAGCTTGGTCCCTGACCGAGGGGATACGCAGTATTTT

J gene: TRBJ2-1
D gene: TRBD2
clone size: -
CDR3 length: 19
V gene: TRBV6-5
CDR3 protein: CASSYVLAGIKSQSNEQFF
CDR3 DNA: TGTGCCAGCAGTTACGTACTAGCGGGGATCAAATCTCAAAGCAATGAGCAGTTCTTC

J gene: TRBJ2-5
D gene: -
clone size: -
CDR3 length: 17
V gene: TRBV18
CDR3 protein: CASSPNVRTEPEPTQYF
CDR3 DNA: TGTGCCAGCTCACCAAACGTTCGGACTGAGCCCGAGCCGACCCAGTACTTC

J gene: TRBJ2-3
D gene: TRBD1
clone size: -
CDR3 length: 15
V gene: TRBV7-2
CDR3 protein: CASSFSLTGQDTQYF
CDR3 DNA: TGTGCCAGCAGCTTTTCCCTGACAGGGCAAGATACGCAGTATTTT

J gene: TRBJ1-1
D gene: TRBD1
clone size: many
CDR3 length: 13
V gene: TRBV20-1
CDR3 protein: CSARLTGAGEAFF
CDR3 DNA: TGCAGTGCTAGACTCACAGGGGCCGGTGAAGCTTTCTTT

J gene: TRBJ1-3
D gene: TRBD1
clone size: -
CDR3 length: 13
V gene: TRBV5-1
CDR3 protein: CASSLTGLDTIYF
CDR3 DNA: TGCGCCAGCAGCCTGACAGGGCTAGACACCATATATTTT

J gene: TRBJ2-7
D gene: -
clone size: many
CDR3 length: 11
V gene: TRBV13
CDR3 protein: CASSPFGEQYF
CDR3 DNA: TGTGCCAGCAGCCCCTTTGGAGAGCAGTACTTC

J gene: TRBJ1-2
D gene: -
clone size: -
CDR3 length: 13
V gene: TRBV12-3/TRBV12-4
CDR3 protein: CASSYTTNYGYTF
CDR3 DNA: TGTGCCAGCAGTTATACTACCAACTATGGCTACACCTTC

J gene: TRBJ2-5
D gene: -
clone size: -
CDR3 length: 15
V gene: TRBV20-1
CDR3 protein: CSARDPGGPGETQYF
CDR3 DNA: TGCAGTGCTAGAGATCCTGGGGGCCCTGGGGAGACCCAGTACTTC

J gene: TRBJ2-1
D gene: TRBD2
clone size: few
CDR3 length: 16
V gene: TRBV27
CDR3 protein: CASSLWTSGAYNEQFF
CDR3 DNA: TGTGCCAGCAGTTTATGGACTAGCGGGGCCTACAATGAGCAGTTCTTC

J gene: TRBJ1-1
D gene: -
clone size: many
CDR3 length: 15
V gene: TRBV12-3/TRBV12-4
CDR3 protein: CASTPAGGWRTEAFF
CDR3 DNA: TGTGCCAGCACCCCGGCGGGGGGTTGGAGGACTGAAGCTTTCTTT

J gene: TRBJ2-3
D gene: -
clone size: -
CDR3 length: 11
V gene: TRBV5-6
CDR3 protein: CASSLGELQYF
CDR3 DNA: TGTGCCAGCAGCTTGGGGGAGCTGCAGTATTTT

J gene: TRBJ2-2
D gene: -
clone size: -
CDR3 length: 16
V gene: TRBV5-1
CDR3 protein: CASSFGYRANTGELFF
CDR3 DNA: TGCGCCAGCAGCTTCGGGTACAGGGCGAACACCGGGGAGCTGTTTTTT

J gene: TRBJ2-2
D gene: -
clone size: few
CDR3 length: 15
V gene: TRBV5-1
CDR3 protein: CASSLVSSHTGELFF
CDR3 DNA: TGCGCCAGCAGCTTGGTTAGTTCCCACACCGGGGAGCTGTTTTTT

J gene: TRBJ2-3
D gene: -
clone size: -
CDR3 length: 14
V gene: TRBV27
CDR3 protein: CASTKDYRLDTQYF
CDR3 DNA: TGTGCCAGCACAAAGGACTACAGGTTAGATACGCAGTATTTT

J gene: TRBJ2-3
D gene: TRBD1
clone size: -
CDR3 length: 16
V gene: TRBV5-1
CDR3 protein: CASSYRQGKPTDTQYF
CDR3 DNA: TGCGCCAGCAGCTACCGACAGGGGAAGCCCACAGATACGCAGTATTTT

J gene: TRBJ2-7
D gene: -
clone size: -
CDR3 length: 11
V gene: TRBV20-1
CDR3 protein: CSARDQAEQYF
CDR3 DNA: TGCAGTGCTAGAGATCAGGCCGAGCAGTACTTC

J gene: TRBJ2-4
D gene: -
clone size: few
CDR3 length: 14
V gene: TRBV6-5
CDR3 protein: CASSFTGKQEEKYF
CDR3 DNA: TGTGCCAGCAGTTTTACAGGGAAACAAGAGGAAAAGTACTTC

J gene: TRBJ1-6
D gene: -
clone size: few
CDR3 length: 15
V gene: TRBV6-2/TRBV6-3
CDR3 protein: CASTTVGDMVSPLHF
CDR3 DNA: TGTGCCAGCACAACTGTGGGGGATATGGTTTCACCCCTCCACTTT

J gene: TRBJ1-2
D gene: TRBD1
clone size: -
CDR3 length: 16
V gene: TRBV7-9
CDR3 protein: CASSLAPPGQGRGYTF
CDR3 DNA: TGTGCCAGCAGCTTAGCACCACCGGGACAGGGAAGAGGCTACACCTTC

J gene: TRBJ2-1
D gene: -
clone size: many
CDR3 length: 14
V gene: TRBV20-1
CDR3 protein: CSAFQASTYNEQFF
CDR3 DNA: TGCAGTGCTTTTCAGGCTAGCACCTACAATGAGCAGTTCTTC

J gene: TRBJ2-3
D gene: -
clone size: -
CDR3 length: 15
V gene: TRBV20-1
CDR3 protein: CSAILNGLSTDTQYF
CDR3 DNA: TGCAGTGCTATCTTAAATGGCTTAAGCACAGATACGCAGTATTTT

J gene: TRBJ2-1
D gene: -
clone size: -
CDR3 length: 15
V gene: TRBV5-1
CDR3 protein: CASGRGSRIDNEQFF
CDR3 DNA: TGCGCCAGCGGTCGGGGGTCGCGAATCGACAATGAGCAGTTCTTC

J gene: TRBJ2-1
D gene: TRBD2
clone size: once
CDR3 length: 12
V gene: TRBV29-1
CDR3 protein: CSVDGRNDELFF
CDR3 DNA: TGCAGCGTTGACGGGAGGAACGATGAGCTGTTCTTC

J gene: TRBJ2-1
D gene: TRBD2
clone size: few
CDR3 length: 16
V gene: TRBV10-3
CDR3 protein: CAISALGLAGYNEQFF
CDR3 DNA: TGTGCCATCAGCGCACTCGGACTAGCGGGATACAATGAGCAGTTCTTC

J gene: TRBJ2-3
D gene: -
clone size: -
CDR3 length: 13
V gene: TRBV12-3/TRBV12-4
CDR3 protein: CASSFETGDTQYF
CDR3 DNA: TGTGCCAGCAGTTTTGAGACCGGGGATACGCAGTATTTT

J gene: TRBJ1-2
D gene: -
clone size: few
CDR3 length: 14
V gene: TRBV5-6
CDR3 protein: CASSEVEVRYGYTF
CDR3 DNA: TGTGCCAGCAGCGAGGTGGAGGTCCGCTATGGCTACACCTTC

J gene: TRBJ2-5
D gene: -
clone size: -
CDR3 length: 13
V gene: TRBV18
CDR3 protein: CASSDSFWETQYF
CDR3 DNA: TGTGCCAGCTCAGACTCATTCTGGGAGACCCAGTACTTC

J gene: TRBJ2-1
D gene: -
clone size: -
CDR3 length: 15
V gene: TRBV12-3/TRBV12-4
CDR3 protein: CASRLGSGARIEQFF
CDR3 DNA: TGTGCCAGCAGATTGGGGTCAGGGGCCAGGATTGAGCAGTTCTTC

J gene: TRBJ1-4
D gene: TRBD1
clone size: -
CDR3 length: 14
V gene: TRBV12-3/TRBV12-4
CDR3 protein: CASSWTGDNEKLFF
CDR3 DNA: TGTGCCAGCAGTTGGACAGGGGATAATGAAAAACTGTTTTTT

J gene: TRBJ2-7
D gene: -
clone size: -
CDR3 length: 15
V gene: TRBV9
CDR3 protein: CASSVAATRAYEQYF
CDR3 DNA: TGTGCCAGCAGCGTAGCCGCGACAAGGGCCTACGAGCAGTACTTC

J gene: TRBJ2-1
D gene: TRBD2
clone size: few
CDR3 length: 15
V gene: TRBV20-1
CDR3 protein: CSARLGSGSYNEQFF
CDR3 DNA: TGCAGTGCCAGGTTGGGTAGCGGGAGCTACAATGAGCAGTTCTTC

J gene: TRBJ1-6
D gene: -
clone size: -
CDR3 length: 12
V gene: TRBV6-6
CDR3 protein: CASTDWDSPLHF
CDR3 DNA: TGTGCCAGTACGGACTGGGATTCACCCCTCCACTTT

J gene: TRBJ2-5
D gene: TRBD2
clone size: -
CDR3 length: 16
V gene: TRBV20-1
CDR3 protein: CSARDSSGSAIGTQYF
CDR3 DNA: TGCAGTGCTAGAGATAGTAGCGGGAGCGCTATTGGGACCCAGTACTTC

J gene: TRBJ2-1
D gene: -
clone size: -
CDR3 length: 11
V gene: TRBV6-2/TRBV6-3
CDR3 protein: CASSSAMEQFF
CDR3 DNA: TGTGCCAGCAGTTCCGCAATGGAGCAGTTCTTC

J gene: TRBJ2-5
D gene: -
clone size: -
CDR3 length: 16
V gene: TRBV12-3/TRBV12-4
CDR3 protein: CASSRGRGEPKETQYF
CDR3 DNA: TGTGCCAGCAGCAGGGGCAGGGGGGAACCAAAAGAGACCCAGTACTTC

J gene: TRBJ2-1
D gene: TRBD1
clone size: -
CDR3 length: 15
V gene: TRBV27
CDR3 protein: CASSLVGQGANEQFF
CDR3 DNA: TGTGCCAGCAGTTTAGTGGGACAGGGGGCCAATGAGCAGTTCTTC

J gene: TRBJ2-7
D gene: TRBD2
clone size: once
CDR3 length: 16
V gene: TRBV20-1
CDR3 protein: CSASRSGTSGSYEQYF
CDR3 DNA: TGCAGTGCTAGCCGATCCGGGACTAGCGGGAGCTACGAGCAGTACTTC

J gene: TRBJ2-3
D gene: TRBD2
clone size: -
CDR3 length: 18
V gene: TRBV9
CDR3 protein: CASSVGLAGERVGDTQYF
CDR3 DNA: TGTGCCAGCAGCGTCGGACTAGCGGGAGAAAGGGTAGGAGATACGCAGTATTTT

J gene: TRBJ1-1
D gene: -
clone size: -
CDR3 length: 14
V gene: TRBV5-1
CDR3 protein: CASSFFPANTEAFF
CDR3 DNA: TGCGCCAGCAGCTTTTTCCCGGCGAACACTGAAGCTTTCTTT

J gene: TRBJ2-7
D gene: TRBD1
clone size: -
CDR3 length: 14
V gene: TRBV7-9
CDR3 protein: CASSLKGQGYEQYF
CDR3 DNA: TGTGCCAGCAGCCTTAAAGGACAGGGCTACGAGCAGTACTTC

J gene: TRBJ1-2
D gene: TRBD1
clone size: few
CDR3 length: 15
V gene: TRBV2
CDR3 protein: CASSVYQGADYGYTF
CDR3 DNA: TGTGCCAGCAGTGTTTACCAGGGGGCGGACTATGGCTACACCTTC